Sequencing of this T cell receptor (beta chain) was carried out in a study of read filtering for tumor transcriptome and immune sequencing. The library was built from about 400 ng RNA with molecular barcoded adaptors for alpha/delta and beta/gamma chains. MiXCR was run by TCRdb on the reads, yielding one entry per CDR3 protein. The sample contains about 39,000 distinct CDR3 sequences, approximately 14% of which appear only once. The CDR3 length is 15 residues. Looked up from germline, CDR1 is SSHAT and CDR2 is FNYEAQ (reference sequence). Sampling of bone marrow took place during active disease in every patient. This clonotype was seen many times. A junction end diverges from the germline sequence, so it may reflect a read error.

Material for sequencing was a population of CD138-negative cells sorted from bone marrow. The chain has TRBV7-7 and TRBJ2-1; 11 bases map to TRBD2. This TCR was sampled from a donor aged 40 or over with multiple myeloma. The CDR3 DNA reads TGTGCTAGCAGCCCCGGGACTAGCGGATACAATGAGCAGTTCTTC. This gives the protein CASSPGTSGYNEQFF.